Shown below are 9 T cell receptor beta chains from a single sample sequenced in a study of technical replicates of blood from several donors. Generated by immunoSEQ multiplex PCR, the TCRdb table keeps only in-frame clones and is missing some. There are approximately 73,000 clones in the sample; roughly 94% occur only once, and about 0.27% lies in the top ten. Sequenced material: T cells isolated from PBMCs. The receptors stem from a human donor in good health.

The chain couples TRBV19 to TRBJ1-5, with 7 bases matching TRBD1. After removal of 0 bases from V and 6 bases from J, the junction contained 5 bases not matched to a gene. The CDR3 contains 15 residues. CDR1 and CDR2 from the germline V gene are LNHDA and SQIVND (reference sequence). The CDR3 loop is CASSIEGQRGQPQHF. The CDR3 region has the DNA TGTGCCAGTAGTATAGAGGGACAGAGGGGTCAGCCCCAGCATTTT.

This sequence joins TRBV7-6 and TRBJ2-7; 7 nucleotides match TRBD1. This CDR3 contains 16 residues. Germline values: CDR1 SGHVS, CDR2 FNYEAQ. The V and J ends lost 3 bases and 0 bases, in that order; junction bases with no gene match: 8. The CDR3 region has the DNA TGTGCCAGCAGCTTGTCCGGGACAGAGAGCTCCTACGAGCAGTACTTC. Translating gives CASSLSGTESSYEQYF.

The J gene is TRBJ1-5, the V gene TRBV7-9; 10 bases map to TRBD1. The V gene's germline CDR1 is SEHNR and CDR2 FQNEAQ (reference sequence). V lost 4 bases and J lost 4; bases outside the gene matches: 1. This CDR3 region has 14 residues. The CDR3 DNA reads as TGTGCCAGCAGCTGGGACAGGGGTAATCAGCCCCAGCATTTT. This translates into CASSWDRGNQPQHF. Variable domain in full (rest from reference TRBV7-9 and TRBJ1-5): DTGVSQNPRHKITKRGQNVTFRCDPISEHNRLYWYRQTLGQGPEFLTYFQNEAQLEKSRLLSDRFSAERPKGSFSTLEIQRTEQGDSAMYLCASSWDRGNQPQHFGDGTRLSIL.

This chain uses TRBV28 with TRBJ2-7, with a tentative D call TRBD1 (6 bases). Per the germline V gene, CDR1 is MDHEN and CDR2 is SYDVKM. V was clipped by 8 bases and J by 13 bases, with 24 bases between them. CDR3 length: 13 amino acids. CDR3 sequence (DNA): TGTGCCAGCCGGGACATAAGTAGAGCACATACCTACTTC. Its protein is CASRDISRAHTYF.

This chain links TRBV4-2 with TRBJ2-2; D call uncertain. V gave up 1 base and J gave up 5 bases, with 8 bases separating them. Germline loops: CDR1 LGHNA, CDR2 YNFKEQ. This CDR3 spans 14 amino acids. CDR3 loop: CASSQVTDTGELFF. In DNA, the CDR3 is TGTGCCAGCAGCCAAGTTACTGATACCGGGGAGCTGTTTTTT.

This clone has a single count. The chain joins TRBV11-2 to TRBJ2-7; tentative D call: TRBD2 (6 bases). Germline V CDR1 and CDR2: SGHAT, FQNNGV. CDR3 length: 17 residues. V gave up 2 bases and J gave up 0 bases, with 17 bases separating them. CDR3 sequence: CASSLSLGGARSYEQYF. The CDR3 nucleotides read TGTGCCAGCAGCTTAAGTCTGGGCGGGGCCCGCTCCTACGAGCAGTACTTC.

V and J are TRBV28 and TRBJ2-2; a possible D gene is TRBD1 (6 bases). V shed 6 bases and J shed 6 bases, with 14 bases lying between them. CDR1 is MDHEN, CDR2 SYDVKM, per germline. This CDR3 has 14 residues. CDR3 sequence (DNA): TGTGCCAGCAGGGACAGTCTCTCTCCCGGGGAGCTGTTTTTT. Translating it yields CASRDSLSPGELFF.

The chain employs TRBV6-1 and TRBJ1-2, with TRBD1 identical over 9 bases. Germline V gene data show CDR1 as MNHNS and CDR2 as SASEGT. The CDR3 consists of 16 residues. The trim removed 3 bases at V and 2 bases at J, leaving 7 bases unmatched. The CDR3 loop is CASSETGGASNYGYTF. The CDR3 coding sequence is TGTGCCAGCAGTGAGACAGGGGGGGCATCAAACTATGGCTACACCTTC.

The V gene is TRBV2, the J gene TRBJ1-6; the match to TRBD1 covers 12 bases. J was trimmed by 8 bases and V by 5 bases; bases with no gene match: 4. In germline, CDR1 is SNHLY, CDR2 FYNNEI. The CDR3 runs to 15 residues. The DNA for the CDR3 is TGTGCCAGCAGTCCCGGGACAGGGGGCTATTCACCCCTCCACTTT. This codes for CASSPGTGGYSPLHF.